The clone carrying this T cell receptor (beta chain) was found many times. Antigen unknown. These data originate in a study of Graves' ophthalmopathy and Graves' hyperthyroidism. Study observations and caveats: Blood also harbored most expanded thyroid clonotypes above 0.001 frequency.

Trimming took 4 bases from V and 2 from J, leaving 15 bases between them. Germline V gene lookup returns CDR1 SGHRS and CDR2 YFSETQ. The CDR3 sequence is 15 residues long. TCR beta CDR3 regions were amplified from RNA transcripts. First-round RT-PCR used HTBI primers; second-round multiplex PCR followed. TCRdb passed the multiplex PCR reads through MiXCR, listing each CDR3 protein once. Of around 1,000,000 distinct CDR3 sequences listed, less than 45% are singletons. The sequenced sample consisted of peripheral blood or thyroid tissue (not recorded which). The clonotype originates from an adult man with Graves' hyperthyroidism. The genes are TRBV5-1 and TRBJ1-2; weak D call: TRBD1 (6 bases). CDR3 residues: CASSETGLSNYGYTF. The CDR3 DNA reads TGCGCCAGCAGCGAAACAGGGTTATCCAACTATGGCTACACCTTC.